This TCR beta chain was captured by sequencing in a study of blood T cells in healthy people across ages. Germline V gives CDR1 LGHNA, CDR2 YSLEER. V lost 4 bases and J 0 bases, leaving 19 bases between the germline ends. The CDR3 consists of 18 residues. Study findings and constraints: Both higher diversity and more naive CD4+ cells marked long-lived donors when set against aged donors. Naive and antigen-experienced cells could not be conclusively compared, given unsorted PBMCs.

Points on this clonotype: The antigen is not known.

With a J-beta primer mix and a sample-barcoded 5' primer, a second PCR ran about 7 to 11 cycles. TCRdb passed the 5' RACE reads through MiXCR, listing each CDR3 protein once. Of about 680,000 distinct CDR3 sequences in the sample, around 48% were seen once. The TCR was taken from a woman between 55 and 75 years old in good health. The sample consisted of blood. The J gene is TRBJ2-1, the V gene TRBV4-3, with a weak D call TRBD1 (6 bases). The CDR3 nucleotides are TGCGCCAGCAGCCGCCAATTGAGGGGGAGTAGCTCCTACAATGAGCAGTTCTTC. Its translation: CASSRQLRGSSSYNEQFF.